A selection of T cell receptor beta chains follows, all from one sample in a study of T cell responses to AZD1222 COVID-19 vaccine. Sequencing was performed with immunoSEQ multiplex PCR; in TCRdb, only in-frame clones are kept and a portion is missing. The repertoire holds 95,000 to 150,000 clones, with around 86% as singletons. The input for sequencing was peripheral blood, taken on day 0 of AZD1222 vaccination. These receptors all come from an adult in good health. Both conserved end residues are part of each CDR3. Fields, in order: V gene, D gene, clone size, CDR3 length, J gene, CDR3 DNA, CDR3 protein. The D gene is left open where the match is weak. Clone size is stated in some rows and not others, as once, few, many or a class when expanded.

>TRBV5-1|NA|once|16|TRBJ2-7
TGCGCCAGCAGCTTGGCCGGGGGCGGAGTGAGGTACGAGCAGTACTTC
CASSLAGGGVRYEQYF
>TRBV9|TRBD1|NA|14|TRBJ2-5
TGTGCCAGCAGCGGGGGACAGGGGGTAGAGACCCAGTACTTC
CASSGGQGVETQYF
>TRBV5-1|NA|NA|15|TRBJ2-5
TGCGCCAGCACCGATCCGACAGAGGCAAGAGGGACCCAGTACTTC
CASTDPTEARGTQYF
>TRBV9|NA|NA|16|TRBJ2-1
TGTGCCAGCAGCGTAGAAGGGACTCTAATTGGAGATGAGCAGTTCTTC
CASSVEGTLIGDEQFF
>TRBV14|NA|once|16|TRBJ1-6
TGTGCCAGCAGCCAAGCCCAGGGGACACATAATTCACCCCTCCACTTT
CASSQAQGTHNSPLHF
>TRBV27|NA|NA|13|TRBJ2-7
TGTGCCAGCATCGGCAGGGTTCCCTACGAGCAGTACTTC
CASIGRVPYEQYF
>TRBV24-1|NA|NA|15|TRBJ2-7
TGTGCCACCAGTGATAACCGGGAGAGAGGATACGAGCAGTACTTC
CATSDNRERGYEQYF
>TRBV7-8|NA|NA|13|TRBJ1-2
TGTGCCAGCAGCTTTAGACTTACCGGAGGCTACACCTTC
CASSFRLTGGYTF
>TRBV7-6|NA|NA|16|TRBJ2-2
TGTGCCAGCAGCTTAGGGGCCAGTCCGAACACCGGGGAGCTGTTTTTT
CASSLGASPNTGELFF
>TRBV28|NA|NA|14|TRBJ1-5
TGTGCCAGCAGTTTAGGGGCCTTCAATCAGCCCCAGCATTTT
CASSLGAFNQPQHF
>TRBV20-1|NA|NA|11|TRBJ2-5
TGCAGTGCTAGACCTGAAGAGACCCAGTACTTC
CSARPEETQYF
>TRBV4-3|TRBD1|NA|15|TRBJ1-6
TGCGCCAGCAGCCAAGTTGCAGGGGGCTCTTCACCCCTCCACTTT
CASSQVAGGSSPLHF
>TRBV30|NA|NA|14|TRBJ1-1
TGTGCCTGGAGTCTCGGGGTAGCCGACACTGAAGCTTTCTTT
CAWSLGVADTEAFF
>TRBV5-1|TRBD1|NA|13|TRBJ1-2
TGCGCCAGCAGCTTGGAGGGACAGTATGGCTACACCTTC
CASSLEGQYGYTF
>TRBV28|TRBD1|NA|13|TRBJ1-6
TGTGCCAGCAGTTCGGACAGGGAATCACCCCTCCACTTT
CASSSDRESPLHF
>TRBV5-1|TRBD1|NA|15|TRBJ2-7
TGCGCCAGCAGCCGTCGGACAGGGGACTCCTACGAGCAGTACTTC
CASSRRTGDSYEQYF
>TRBV20-1|TRBD1|NA|11|TRBJ2-5
TGCACCGGGGACAGGCTTGGGGCCCAGTACTTC
CTGDRLGAQYF
>TRBV7-9|NA|NA|13|TRBJ2-2
TGTGCCAGCAGCTCGCAAACAGGGGGGGAGCTGTTTTTT
CASSSQTGGELFF
>TRBV11-1|TRBD1|few|13|TRBJ1-1
TGTGCCAGCAGCTTCACGAGGGGGCCCCCAGCTTTCTTT
CASSFTRGPPAFF
>TRBV2|TRBD1|NA|13|TRBJ1-3
TGTGCCAGAGGGGGCGTAAGGGGAAACACCATATATTTT
CARGGVRGNTIYF
>TRBV6-5|NA|NA|15|TRBJ1-2
TGTGCCAGCTGCAAGGGAGGGACTTCTAACTATGGCTACACCTTC
CASCKGGTSNYGYTF
>TRBV5-1|NA|NA|17|TRBJ2-6
TGCGCCAGCAGCCTGGGGCCGGGGGTCTCTGGGGCCAACGTCCTGACTTTC
CASSLGPGVSGANVLTF
>TRBV6-2/TRBV6-3|NA|NA|16|TRBJ2-1
TGTGCCAGCAGTTACGCCGGAGGGCAAGGTTACAATGAGCAGTTCTTC
CASSYAGGQGYNEQFF
>TRBV3-1/TRBV3-2|TRBD2|NA|16|TRBJ2-1
TGTGCCAGCAGCCAAGATGCTAGCGGGAGGAGTAATGAGCAGTTCTTC
CASSQDASGRSNEQFF
>TRBV3-1/TRBV3-2|TRBD1|NA|14|TRBJ1-1
TGTGCCAGTCGGGGGACCCCAGGGGGGACTGAAGCTTTCTTT
CASRGTPGGTEAFF
>TRBV29-1|NA|NA|13|TRBJ1-4
TGCAGCGTTGAATGGGGGCGTAATGAAAAACTGTTTTTT
CSVEWGRNEKLFF
>TRBV6-4|TRBD1|NA|15|TRBJ1-2
TGTGCCAGCAGTGAGGAGACAGGGGGCTGGTTTGGCTACACCTTC
CASSEETGGWFGYTF
>TRBV28|NA|once|15|TRBJ2-5
TGTGCCAGCAGTTTGTCAGGGATGGCCCAAGAGACCCAGTACTTC
CASSLSGMAQETQYF
>TRBV28|TRBD2|once|16|TRBJ2-2
TGTGCCAGCAGTTTACTAGCGGGGGCCGGGACCGGGGAGCTGTTTTTT
CASSLLAGAGTGELFF
>TRBV28|NA|NA|15|TRBJ2-3
TGTGCCAGCAGTGCAGGGGGCGCGGGGGCAGATACGCAGTATTTT
CASSAGGAGADTQYF
>TRBV5-1|NA|NA|13|TRBJ1-1
TGCGCCAGCAGCCGGGGAAGGCCATCTGAAGCTTTCTTT
CASSRGRPSEAFF
>TRBV18|TRBD1|NA|15|TRBJ2-1
TGTGCCAGCTCACCTAACCGGGACAGCTACAATGAGCAGTTCTTC
CASSPNRDSYNEQFF